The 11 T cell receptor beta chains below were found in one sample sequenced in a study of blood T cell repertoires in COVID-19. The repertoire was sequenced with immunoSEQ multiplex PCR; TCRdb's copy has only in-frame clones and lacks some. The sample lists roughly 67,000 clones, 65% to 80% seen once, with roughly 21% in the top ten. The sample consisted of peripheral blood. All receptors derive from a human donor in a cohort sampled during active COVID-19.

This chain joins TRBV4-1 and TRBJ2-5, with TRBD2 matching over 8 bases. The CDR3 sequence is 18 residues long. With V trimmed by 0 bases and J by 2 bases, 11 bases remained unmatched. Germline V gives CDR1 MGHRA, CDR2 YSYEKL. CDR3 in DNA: TGCGCCAGCAGCCAAGACGATCCGCTAGCGGGCCATCAAGAGACCCAGTACTTC. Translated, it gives CASSQDDPLAGHQETQYF.

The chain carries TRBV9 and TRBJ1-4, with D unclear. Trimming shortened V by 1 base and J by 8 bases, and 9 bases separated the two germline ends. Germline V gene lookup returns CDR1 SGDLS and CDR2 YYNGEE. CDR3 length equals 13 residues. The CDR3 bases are TGTGCCAGCAGCGTATTCGCGGGGGAAAAACTGTTTTTT. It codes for CASSVFAGEKLFF.

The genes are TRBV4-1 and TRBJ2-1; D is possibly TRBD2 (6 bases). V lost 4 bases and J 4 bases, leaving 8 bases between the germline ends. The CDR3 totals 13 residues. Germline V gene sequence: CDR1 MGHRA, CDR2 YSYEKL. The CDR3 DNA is TGCGCCAGCAGCCTAGGGACTTACAATGAGCAGTTCTTC. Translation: CASSLGTYNEQFF.

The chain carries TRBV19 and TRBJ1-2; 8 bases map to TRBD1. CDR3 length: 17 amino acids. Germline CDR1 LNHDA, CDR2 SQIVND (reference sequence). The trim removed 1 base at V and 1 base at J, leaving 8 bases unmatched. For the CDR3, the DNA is TGTGCCAGTAGTATAGGCGCAGGGGGCCCGAATAACTATGGCTACACCTTC. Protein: CASSIGAGGPNNYGYTF.

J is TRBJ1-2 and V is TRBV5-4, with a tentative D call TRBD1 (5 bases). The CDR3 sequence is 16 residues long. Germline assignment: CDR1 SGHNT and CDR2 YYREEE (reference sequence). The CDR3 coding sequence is TGTGCTTCACTACAGGACCTCGACTCCAGCCTCTATGGCTACACCTTC. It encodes CASLQDLDSSLYGYTF.

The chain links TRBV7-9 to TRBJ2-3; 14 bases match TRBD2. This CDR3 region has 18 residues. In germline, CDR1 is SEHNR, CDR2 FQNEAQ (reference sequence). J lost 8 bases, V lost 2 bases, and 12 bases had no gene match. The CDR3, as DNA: TGTGCCAGCAGCTTAACGCCGGGGACTAGCGGGAGTTTGGGTACGCAGTATTTT. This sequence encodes CASSLTPGTSGSLGTQYF.

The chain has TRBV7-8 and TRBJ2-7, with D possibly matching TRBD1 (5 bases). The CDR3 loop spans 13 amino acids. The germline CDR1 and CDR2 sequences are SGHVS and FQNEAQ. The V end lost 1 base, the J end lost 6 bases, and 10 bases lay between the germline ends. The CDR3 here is CASSLGGQGEQYF. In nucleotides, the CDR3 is TGTGCCAGCAGCTTAGGAGGTCAGGGCGAGCAGTACTTC. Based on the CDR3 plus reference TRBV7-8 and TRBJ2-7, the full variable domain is GAGVSQSPRYKVAKRGQDVALRCDPISGHVSLFWYQQALGQGPEFLTYFQNEAQLDKSGLPSDRFFAERPEGSVSTLKIQRTQQEDSAVYLCASSLGGQGEQYFGPGTRLTVT.

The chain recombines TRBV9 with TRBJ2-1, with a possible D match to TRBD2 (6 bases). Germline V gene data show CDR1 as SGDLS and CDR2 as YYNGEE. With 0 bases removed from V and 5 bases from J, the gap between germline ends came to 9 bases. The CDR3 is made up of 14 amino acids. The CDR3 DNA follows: TGTGCCAGCAGCGTAGATGCGGGGAACAATGAGCAGTTCTTC. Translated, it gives CASSVDAGNNEQFF.

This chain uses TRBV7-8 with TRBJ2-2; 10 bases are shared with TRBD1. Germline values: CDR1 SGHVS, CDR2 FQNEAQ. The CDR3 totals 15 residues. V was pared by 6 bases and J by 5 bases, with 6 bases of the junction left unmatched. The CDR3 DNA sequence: TGTGCCAGCAGTCCCGGGACAGGGGAGACCGGGGAGCTGTTTTTT. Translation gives CASSPGTGETGELFF.

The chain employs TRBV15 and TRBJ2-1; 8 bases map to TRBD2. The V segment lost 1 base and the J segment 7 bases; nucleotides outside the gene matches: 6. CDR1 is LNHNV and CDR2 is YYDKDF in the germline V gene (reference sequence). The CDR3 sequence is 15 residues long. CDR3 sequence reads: CATSRVRGAGNEQFF. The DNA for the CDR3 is TGTGCCACCAGCAGAGTGCGGGGGGCAGGGAATGAGCAGTTCTTC.

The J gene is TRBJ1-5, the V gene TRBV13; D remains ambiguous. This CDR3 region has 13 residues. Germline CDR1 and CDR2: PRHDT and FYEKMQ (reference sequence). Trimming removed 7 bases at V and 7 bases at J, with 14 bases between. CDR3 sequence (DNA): TGTGCCAGCACCGGGGTGTTTGGCCAGCCCCAGCATTTT. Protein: CASTGVFGQPQHF.